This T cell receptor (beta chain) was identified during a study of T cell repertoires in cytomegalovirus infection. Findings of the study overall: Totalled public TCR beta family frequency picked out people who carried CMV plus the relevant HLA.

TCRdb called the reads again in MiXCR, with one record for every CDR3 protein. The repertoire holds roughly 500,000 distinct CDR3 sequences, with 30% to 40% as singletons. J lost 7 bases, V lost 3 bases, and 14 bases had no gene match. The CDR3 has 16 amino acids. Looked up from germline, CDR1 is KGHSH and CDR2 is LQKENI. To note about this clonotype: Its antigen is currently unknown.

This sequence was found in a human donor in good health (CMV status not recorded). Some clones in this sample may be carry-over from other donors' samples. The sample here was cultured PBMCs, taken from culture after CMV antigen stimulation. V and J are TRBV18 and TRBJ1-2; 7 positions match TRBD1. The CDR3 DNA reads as TGTGCCAGCTCACCGGTGGCCGGCACAGGGGTCGGTGGCTACACCTTC. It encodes CASSPVAGTGVGGYTF.